A selection of T cell receptor beta chains follows, all from one sample in a study of blood T cell repertoires in COVID-19. TCRdb's copy holds only in-frame clones and misses some; the assay was immunoSEQ multiplex PCR. The repertoire holds 250,000 to 350,000 clones, with 65% to 85% as singletons. Sequencing input: peripheral blood. Receptor source: a human donor with COVID-19, enrolled during active disease. The donor label of this sample is uncertain. Both conserved end residues are part of each CDR3. The D gene is left open where the match is weak. Clone size, where shown, is once, few, many, or a class for clones that have expanded.

V: TRBV7-2; D: TRBD2; size: .; J: TRBJ2-1; DNA: TGTGCCAGCAGCTTATTGTCTAGCGGGTCCTACAATGAGCAGTTCTTC; CDR3: CASSLLSSGSYNEQFF
V: TRBV9; D: .; size: .; J: TRBJ2-1; DNA: TGTGCCAGCAGCGGACACTACAATGAGCAGTTCTTC; CDR3: CASSGHYNEQFF
V: TRBV4-1; D: TRBD1; size: few; J: TRBJ2-7; DNA: TGCGCCAGCAGCCAAAACACGGGACAGTACTACGAGCAGTACTTC; CDR3: CASSQNTGQYYEQYF
V: TRBV19; D: TRBD2; size: .; J: TRBJ2-1; DNA: TGTGCCAGTAGTATTAGGGTAGCGGGAGTAGGGGAAAATGAGCAGTTCTTC; CDR3: CASSIRVAGVGENEQFF
V: TRBV18; D: .; size: .; J: TRBJ1-2; DNA: TGTGCCAGCTCACCCCCAGACTATGGCTACACCTTC; CDR3: CASSPPDYGYTF
V: TRBV28; D: .; size: .; J: TRBJ2-5; DNA: TGTGCCAGCAGGACGGCTGAGGGAGTTCGGGAGACCCAGTACTTC; CDR3: CASRTAEGVRETQYF
V: TRBV27; D: .; size: few; J: TRBJ1-3; DNA: TGTGCCAGCAGTTCAGGGACAGGAAACACCATATATTTT; CDR3: CASSSGTGNTIYF
V: TRBV10-1; D: .; size: few; J: TRBJ1-1; DNA: TGCGCCAGCAGTGTGAACAGGCAGACTGAAGCTTTCTTT; CDR3: CASSVNRQTEAFF
V: TRBV7-8; D: TRBD1; size: .; J: TRBJ2-7; DNA: TGTGCCAGCAGCAACCGCCGACAGGGATACGAGCAGTACTTC; CDR3: CASSNRRQGYEQYF
V: TRBV5-4; D: TRBD1; size: once; J: TRBJ2-3; DNA: TGTGCCAGCAGCCTGCAGGGGGCCACAGATACGCAGTATTTT; CDR3: CASSLQGATDTQYF
V: TRBV5-4; D: TRBD1; size: .; J: TRBJ2-2; DNA: TGTGCCAGCAGCTACAGGGGTAACACCGGGGAGCTGTTTTTT; CDR3: CASSYRGNTGELFF
V: TRBV11-3; D: .; size: .; J: TRBJ2-1; DNA: TGTGCCAGCAGCTCTAGCGCAAGCTCCTACAATGAGCAGTTCTTC; CDR3: CASSSSASSYNEQFF
V: TRBV9; D: .; size: .; J: TRBJ1-4; DNA: TGTGCCAGCAGCGTAGCTGGGGCCCGGGATGAAAAACTGTTTTTT; CDR3: CASSVAGARDEKLFF
V: TRBV5-1; D: TRBD1; size: .; J: TRBJ2-7; DNA: TGCGCCAGCGGGGGACAGAACTACGAGCAGTACTTC; CDR3: CASGGQNYEQYF
V: TRBV7-9; D: TRBD1; size: few; J: TRBJ2-7; DNA: TGTGCCAGCAGCTTAGCGGGACAGAACTACGAGCAGTACTTC; CDR3: CASSLAGQNYEQYF
V: TRBV7-6; D: TRBD1; size: .; J: TRBJ1-4; DNA: TGTGCCAGCAGCACCGGGACAGGGGGCCAAAGCGGTGAAAAACTGTTTTTT; CDR3: CASSTGTGGQSGEKLFF
V: TRBV4-3; D: .; size: .; J: TRBJ2-3; DNA: TGCGCCAGCAGCCAAGATCCGGCAGATACGCAGTATTTT; CDR3: CASSQDPADTQYF
V: TRBV6-2/TRBV6-3; D: TRBD2; size: few; J: TRBJ2-3; DNA: TGTGCCAGCAGTAAAGGACTAGCGTCAGATACGCAGTATTTT; CDR3: CASSKGLASDTQYF
V: TRBV12-5; D: .; size: .; J: TRBJ2-7; DNA: TGTGCTAGTGGTCAGGGGGGAATCCCCTACGAGCAGTACTTC; CDR3: CASGQGGIPYEQYF
V: TRBV21-1; D: .; size: once; J: TRBJ1-1; DNA: TGTGCCAGTACCTCGGGGGGCAGTTTATTGAACACTGAAGCTTTCTTT; CDR3: CASTSGGSLLNTEAFF
V: TRBV18; D: TRBD2; size: .; J: TRBJ2-2; DNA: TGTGCCAGCTCACTTGGACTAGCGGGGGAACACGGCACCGGGGAGCTGTTTTTT; CDR3: CASSLGLAGEHGTGELFF
V: TRBV15; D: .; size: many; J: TRBJ1-5; DNA: TGTGCCACCAGCAGAGATATTAGGACAGTCTACTATAGCAATCAGCCCCAGCATTTT; CDR3: CATSRDIRTVYYSNQPQHF
V: TRBV28; D: .; size: .; J: TRBJ1-5; DNA: TGTGCCAGCAGTTCAAGGGGGGGTAGCAATCAGCCCCAGCATTTT; CDR3: CASSSRGGSNQPQHF
V: TRBV29-1; D: .; size: once; J: TRBJ1-2; DNA: TGCAGCGTTAACCTAGACAGGCCCGCTAACTATGGCTACACCTTC; CDR3: CSVNLDRPANYGYTF
V: TRBV4-2; D: TRBD2; size: once; J: TRBJ2-3; DNA: TGTGCCAGCAGCCAATCGGGACTAGCAAAAACAGATACGCAGTATTTT; CDR3: CASSQSGLAKTDTQYF
V: TRBV7-2; D: .; size: .; J: TRBJ1-4; DNA: TGTGCCAGCAGCTTAGTTGGCAGCCTGGAGGGAAAACTGTTTTTT; CDR3: CASSLVGSLEGKLFF
V: TRBV7-8; D: .; size: few; J: TRBJ1-6; DNA: TGTGCCAGCAGCTTAGGGTCATCAGGGGCCTCACCCCTCCACTTT; CDR3: CASSLGSSGASPLHF
V: TRBV7-2; D: TRBD1; size: .; J: TRBJ2-2; DNA: TGTGCCAGCCGACAGGGGGTAGTTACCGGGGAGCTGTTTTTT; CDR3: CASRQGVVTGELFF
V: TRBV11-2; D: .; size: once; J: TRBJ2-1; DNA: TGTGCCAGCAGCGCCCCTGCAGGAGAGCAGTTCTTC; CDR3: CASSAPAGEQFF
V: TRBV9; D: TRBD2; size: .; J: TRBJ2-1; DNA: TGTGCCAGCGGACTCCCCGGGACTAGCGGCAACAATGAGCAGTTCTTC; CDR3: CASGLPGTSGNNEQFF
V: TRBV7-3; D: TRBD2; size: .; J: TRBJ2-2; DNA: TGTGCCAGCAGCCCGGGACGAGCGGGAGGAGGGGAGCTGTTTTTT; CDR3: CASSPGRAGGGELFF
V: TRBV3-1/TRBV3-2; D: .; size: .; J: TRBJ1-3; DNA: TGTGCCAGCAGCCAAGATTACGGTTCTCGTTCTGGAAACACCATATATTTT; CDR3: CASSQDYGSRSGNTIYF
V: TRBV2; D: .; size: .; J: TRBJ1-4; DNA: TGTGCCAGCAGTGAAGCGCAGGGTGTGCTGGGCACTAATGAAAAACTGTTTTTT; CDR3: CASSEAQGVLGTNEKLFF
V: TRBV24-1; D: TRBD1; size: .; J: TRBJ2-1; DNA: TGTGCCACCAGTGACCCGAAGACAGGGGCTTACAATGAGCAGTTCTTC; CDR3: CATSDPKTGAYNEQFF
V: TRBV20-1; D: .; size: .; J: TRBJ2-5; DNA: TGCAGTGGGCAGCAAGAGACCCAGTACTTC; CDR3: CSGQQETQYF
V: TRBV5-6; D: .; size: .; J: TRBJ2-7; DNA: TGTGCCAGCTCACACCCGCGGGGTATCGGGCAGTACTTC; CDR3: CASSHPRGIGQYF
V: TRBV3-1/TRBV3-2; D: .; size: many; J: TRBJ1-5; DNA: TGTGCCAGCAGCCAAGGCCCGGGTCAGCCCCAGCATTTT; CDR3: CASSQGPGQPQHF
V: TRBV5-1; D: TRBD2; size: .; J: TRBJ2-5; DNA: TGCGCCAGCACTCTAGCGGGAGTGGCCCCGCGGGAAGAGACCCAGTACTTC; CDR3: CASTLAGVAPREETQYF
V: TRBV7-3; D: TRBD2; size: .; J: TRBJ2-7; DNA: TGTGCCAGCAGCTTAGTAGCGGGAGGGTCCGAGCAGTACTTC; CDR3: CASSLVAGGSEQYF
V: TRBV6-5; D: TRBD2; size: .; J: TRBJ2-3; DNA: TGTGCCAGCAGACTACTAGCGGGATTTACAGATACGCAGTATTTT; CDR3: CASRLLAGFTDTQYF